The rows below give T cell receptor beta chains drawn from one sample of a study of blood T cell repertoires in COVID-19. TCRdb's table, derived via immunoSEQ multiplex PCR, lists solely in-frame clones and lacks some. The data hold about 64,000 clones, with approximately 91% observed a single time. The specimen sequenced was peripheral blood. These receptors all stem from a human donor in a cohort sampled during active COVID-19. CDR3s include the opening cysteine and the closing phenylalanine or tryptophan. Each record gives: CDR3 protein, CDR3 DNA, J gene, V gene, clone size, D gene. A D gene is named only where the DNA matches it firmly. The size entry is marked missing in some rows and otherwise reads once, few, many or a size class.

CDR3: CASSRPGYNEQFF
DNA: TGTGCCAGCAGCCGGCCCGGGTACAATGAGCAGTTCTTC
J: TRBJ2-1
V: TRBV7-2
size: NA
D: NA

CDR3: CASSPPGGRRSSYEQYF
DNA: TGTGCCAGCAGCCCCCCAGGGGGCCGTCGGAGCTCCTACGAGCAGTACTTC
J: TRBJ2-7
V: TRBV3-1/TRBV3-2
size: NA
D: TRBD1

CDR3: CASSPSGSGGYEQYF
DNA: TGTGCCAGCAGTCCTAGCGGGAGTGGGGGCTACGAGCAGTACTTC
J: TRBJ2-7
V: TRBV5-5
size: NA
D: TRBD2

CDR3: CASSSTGDSIYGYTF
DNA: TGTGCCAGCTCATCTACAGGGGACTCCATCTATGGCTACACCTTC
J: TRBJ1-2
V: TRBV18
size: NA
D: TRBD1

CDR3: CASSLVPTSGRGNEQFF
DNA: TGTGCCAGCAGTTTAGTGCCCACTAGCGGGAGGGGCAATGAGCAGTTCTTC
J: TRBJ2-1
V: TRBV28
size: NA
D: TRBD2

CDR3: CASSRTGGTGQETQYF
DNA: TGTGCCAGCAGCAGGACAGGGGGTACGGGACAAGAGACCCAGTACTTC
J: TRBJ2-5
V: TRBV7-8
size: NA
D: TRBD1

CDR3: CASSLTGRDTGELFF
DNA: TGTGCCAGCTCACTTACAGGGAGAGACACCGGGGAGCTGTTTTTT
J: TRBJ2-2
V: TRBV18
size: once
D: NA

CDR3: CASSWTGRETQYF
DNA: TGTGCCAGCAGTTGGACAGGGCGAGAGACCCAGTACTTC
J: TRBJ2-5
V: TRBV12-3/TRBV12-4
size: once
D: TRBD1

CDR3: CASSATSASYNEQFF
DNA: TGTGCCAGCAGTGCCACTAGCGCGTCCTACAATGAGCAGTTCTTC
J: TRBJ2-1
V: TRBV9
size: NA
D: TRBD2

CDR3: CASFREGQGTDTQYF
DNA: TGTGCCAGTTTTCGGGAGGGCCAGGGCACAGATACGCAGTATTTT
J: TRBJ2-3
V: TRBV6-5
size: NA
D: TRBD2

CDR3: CASRGLEGYEQYF
DNA: TGCGCCAGCAGGGGACTAGAGGGCTACGAGCAGTACTTC
J: TRBJ2-7
V: TRBV10-1
size: NA
D: TRBD2

CDR3: CSVEEGKLAGGEADTQYF
DNA: TGCAGCGTTGAAGAAGGGAAGCTAGCGGGAGGGGAAGCAGATACGCAGTATTTT
J: TRBJ2-3
V: TRBV29-1
size: NA
D: TRBD2

CDR3: CASSRTGVPGEWETQYF
DNA: TGTGCCAGCAGCCGGACAGGAGTTCCGGGAGAGTGGGAGACCCAGTACTTC
J: TRBJ2-5
V: TRBV7-3
size: NA
D: NA

CDR3: CASSLDGSLYEQFF
DNA: TGTGCCAGCAGCTTAGATGGGAGCCTGTATGAGCAGTTCTTC
J: TRBJ2-1
V: TRBV7-6
size: NA
D: NA

CDR3: CASSQGQGSFYGYTF
DNA: TGCGCCAGCAGCCAGGGACAGGGGTCCTTCTATGGCTACACCTTC
J: TRBJ1-2
V: TRBV5-1
size: NA
D: TRBD1

CDR3: CASSYTSLAGGYEQYF
DNA: TGTGCCAGCAGTTACACCTCACTAGCGGGAGGATACGAGCAGTACTTC
J: TRBJ2-7
V: TRBV6-5
size: NA
D: TRBD2

CDR3: CASSIRQETQYF
DNA: TGTGCCAGTAGTATCCGGCAAGAGACCCAGTACTTC
J: TRBJ2-5
V: TRBV19
size: NA
D: NA

CDR3: CASSPNSYSNQPQHF
DNA: TGTGCCAGCAGTCCCAACAGTTATAGCAATCAGCCCCAGCATTTT
J: TRBJ1-5
V: TRBV7-2
size: once
D: NA

CDR3: CASIPLEYPSTEAFF
DNA: TGTGCCAGCATCCCTCTAGAGTATCCGAGCACTGAAGCTTTCTTT
J: TRBJ1-1
V: TRBV6-2/TRBV6-3
size: NA
D: NA